The count of the clone carrying this T cell receptor (beta chain) is one. MiXCR, applied by TCRdb to the 5' RACE reads, yields one record per CDR3 protein. Of under 150,000 distinct CDR3 sequences listed, about a fifth are singletons. The data originate from a study of T-cell memory formation after mild COVID-19. The CDR3 has 16 amino acids. Per the germline V gene, CDR1 is MNHEY and CDR2 is SVGAGI. Unmatched junction bases numbered 13, after V lost 5 bases and J lost 7 bases. This clonotype was sampled from a man in his late teens or twenties who had mild COVID-19 (a few samples of this study predate the infection). Cell type and time point are not known. The V call is TRBV6-5, the J call TRBJ2-1, with 8 bases fitting TRBD2. The sample comprised PBMCs or a T cell subset sorted from them (not recorded which). The CDR3 loop reads CASSPTPPGGGNEQFF. CDR3 DNA sequence: TGTGCCAGCAGTCCAACCCCCCCGGGGGGGGGTAATGAGCAGTTCTTC.